Below, 27 T cell receptor beta chains from the same sample are listed, as sequenced in a study of T cell responses to AZD1222 COVID-19 vaccine. Method: immunoSEQ multiplex PCR; TCRdb's copy keeps in-frame clones and lacks some. The table lists under 150,000 clones, about 92% of them singletons, with approximately 5% in the top ten. The sample here was peripheral blood, taken on day 0 of AZD1222 vaccination. These receptors were obtained from an adult in good health.

This clone occurred once. The V and J genes are TRBV5-1 and TRBJ1-2; D may be TRBD1 (5 bases). The CDR3 has 15 residues. V lost 2 bases, J lost 2 bases, and 13 bases lay in between. Germline V gene data show CDR1 as SGHRS and CDR2 as YFSETQ. DNA for the CDR3: TGCGCCAGCAGCTTCCCGGGGCGGCTAAACTATGGCTACACCTTC. As protein: CASSFPGRLNYGYTF.

CDR3 DNA: TGTGCCAGCAGCGGATCCGGGACAGGAAAAGAGACCCAGTACTTC. Protein product: CASSGSGTGKETQYF. The gene calls are TRBV9 and TRBJ2-5; 8 bases line up with TRBD1. V lost 3 bases, J lost 3 bases, and 7 bases stayed unmatched. The CDR3 runs to 15 residues. Germline V gives CDR1 SGDLS, CDR2 YYNGEE.

This chain uses TRBV6-5 with TRBJ2-7; 9 bases are a match to TRBD1. The CDR3 loop spans 13 amino acids. The germline CDR1 and CDR2 sequences are MNHEY and SVGAGI. V lost 7 bases to trimming and J lost 4 bases; unmatched junction nucleotides: 5. CDR3 in amino acids: CASMWDREYEQYF. The CDR3 DNA reads TGTGCCAGCATGTGGGACAGGGAGTACGAGCAGTACTTC.

The chain links TRBV27 to TRBJ2-3; D not certain. The CDR3 length is 13 residues. Deletions cut 5 bases from V and 5 bases from J, with 11 bases between. CDR1 is MNHEY and CDR2 is SMNVEV in the germline V gene (reference sequence). The DNA of the CDR3 is TGTGCCAGCAGTCCGTTGACCCGAGATACGCAGTATTTT. Encoded protein: CASSPLTRDTQYF.

This chain connects TRBV25-1 to TRBJ2-5, with D possibly matching TRBD1 (6 bases). V shed 4 bases and J shed 5 bases, with 11 bases lying between them. Looked up from germline, CDR1 is MGHDK and CDR2 is SYGVNS. This CDR3 spans 13 amino acids. The CDR3 bases are TGTGCCAGCAGTGTGGGGGCAGGGGAGACCCAGTACTTC. Amino acid sequence: CASSVGAGETQYF.

J is TRBJ2-5 and V is TRBV5-1, with 12 bases identical to TRBD2. The V and J ends lost 2 bases and 5 bases, in that order; junction bases with no gene match: 10. Germline V gives CDR1 SGHRS, CDR2 YFSETQ. This CDR3 region has 17 residues. CDR3 sequence reads: CASSFSASGRARETQYF. CDR3 sequence (DNA): TGCGCCAGCAGCTTTTCCGCTAGCGGGAGGGCGAGGGAGACCCAGTACTTC. Based on the CDR3 plus reference TRBV5-1 and TRBJ2-5, the full variable domain is KAGVTQTPRYLIKTRGQQVTLSCSPISGHRSVSWYQQTPGQGLQFLFEYFSETQRNKGNFPGRFSGRQFSNSRSEMNVSTLELGDSALYLCASSFSASGRARETQYFGPGTRLLVL.

J is TRBJ1-1 and V is TRBV22-1. TRBV22-1 is a pseudogene segment. The CDR3 is made up of 15 amino acids. This chain's CDR3 is CPGSARCGDDTEAFF. The CDR3 coding sequence is TGTCCTGGGAGCGCACGTTGTGGGGACGACACTGAAGCTTTCTTT.

The chain has TRBV7-2 and TRBJ1-2; a possible D gene is TRBD1 (5 bases). This CDR3 comprises 11 residues. Germline V CDR1 and CDR2: SGHTA, FQGNSA. The V end was cut by 6 bases, the J end by 8 bases, with 10 bases between. CDR3 residues: CASRGTLGYTF. As DNA, the CDR3 is TGTGCCAGCAGAGGGACCCTCGGCTACACCTTC.

The chain is built from TRBV12-3 or TRBV12-4 and TRBJ1-5; D uncertain. The CDR3 consists of 12 residues. V lost 5 bases and J lost 9, with 11 bases in between. CDR3 nucleotide sequence: TGTGCCAGCAGTGCCTCGATTGGGCCCCAGCATTTT. Amino acids: CASSASIGPQHF.

The V gene is TRBV28, the J gene TRBJ2-3, with 8 bases aligning to TRBD1. The CDR3 covers 15 residues. V lost 6 bases, J lost 0 bases, and 5 bases stayed unmatched. Germline loops: CDR1 MDHEN, CDR2 SYDVKM. The CDR3 reads CASSPDRESTDTQYF. The CDR3 nucleotides read TGTGCCAGCAGCCCGGACAGGGAAAGCACAGATACGCAGTATTTT. The full variable domain, in which reference TRBV28 and TRBJ2-3 provide the parts outside the CDR3, is DVKVTQSSRYLVKRTGEKVFLECVQDMDHENMFWYRQDPGLGLRLIYFSYDVKMKEKGDIPEGYSVSREKKERFSLILESASTNQTSMYLCASSPDRESTDTQYFGPGTRLTVL.

The rearrangement joins TRBV10-3 to TRBJ2-2; D might be TRBD2 (6 bases). Per the germline V gene, CDR1 is ENHRY and CDR2 is SYGVKD. CDR3 size: 13 residues. V lost 10 bases to trimming and J lost 1 base, with 10 bases between them. The CDR3 spells CATGTGNTGELFF. Written as DNA, the CDR3 is TGTGCCACCGGGACTGGGAACACCGGGGAGCTGTTTTTT.

The CDR3 loop reads CASSRDRDGYTF. The DNA for the CDR3 is TGTGCCAGCAGCCGGGACAGGGACGGCTACACCTTC. The V and J genes are TRBV7-9 and TRBJ1-2; 9 nucleotides line up with TRBD1. From germline, CDR1 is SEHNR and CDR2 FQNEAQ (reference sequence). The length of the CDR3 is 12 residues. Trimming took 5 bases from V and 8 from J; bases not matched to a gene: 3.

The chain is built from TRBV19 and TRBJ2-7; D remains unclear. This CDR3 comprises 13 residues. The germline V gene has CDR1 LNHDA and CDR2 SQIVND (reference sequence). The V end lost 1 base, the J end lost 2 bases, and 6 bases lay between the germline ends. The CDR3 DNA reads as TGTGCCAGTAGTATAGCCGCTCCCTACGAGCAGTACTTC. This gives the protein CASSIAAPYEQYF. Full variable domain (rest looked up from reference TRBV19 and TRBJ2-7): DGGITQSPKYLFRKEGQNVTLSCEQNLNHDAMYWYRQDPGQGLRLIYYSQIVNDFQKGDIAEGYSVSREKKESFPLTVTSAQKNPTAFYLCASSIAAPYEQYFGPGTRLTVT.

The chain uses TRBV12-3 or TRBV12-4 and TRBJ1-2; tentatively, D is TRBD1 (5 bases). V was shortened by 7 bases and J by 7 bases, with 10 bases between the two germline ends. This CDR3 contains 11 residues. CDR3 bases: TGTGCCAGCACCCAGGGTTTTGGCTACACCTTC. Its protein is CASTQGFGYTF.

The chain combines TRBV6-5 with TRBJ2-1, with 7 bases that match TRBD1. Looked up from germline, CDR1 is MNHEY and CDR2 is SVGAGI. CDR3 length equals 15 residues. J was trimmed by 6 bases and V by 7 bases; bases with no gene match: 12. The CDR3 region has the DNA TGTGCCAGCATAGAGGGCAGGGGGTTAATCAATGAGCAGTTCTTC. This gives the protein CASIEGRGLINEQFF.

The chain couples TRBV3-1 (or the pseudogene TRBV3-2) to TRBJ2-3, with a tentative D call TRBD1 (6 bases). V shed 2 bases and J shed 5 bases, with 8 bases lying between them. CDR1 and CDR2 (germline): LGHDT, YNNKEL (reference sequence). The CDR3 is 13 amino acids. CDR3 protein: CASSQQGLDTQYF. The CDR3 DNA reads TGTGCCAGCAGCCAACAGGGGCTAGATACGCAGTATTTT.

This clone came up a few times. V usage is TRBV30 and J usage is TRBJ1-5; D is unresolved. This CDR3 spans 10 amino acids. The V gene's germline CDR1 is GTSNPN and CDR2 SVGIG (reference sequence). The germline V and J ends were trimmed by 5 bases and 4 bases, with 3 bases remaining between them. The CDR3 sequence is CAWGNQPQHF. The CDR3 DNA sequence: TGTGCCTGGGGTAATCAGCCCCAGCATTTT.

Points on this clone: A much larger clonotype is one base distant, so this may be a read error. This specimen includes other DNA sequences encoding the same CDR3. The rearrangement links TRBV4-2 to TRBJ2-2; D call uncertain. The germline V and J ends were trimmed by 1 base and 6 bases, with 3 bases remaining between them. In germline, CDR1 is LGHNA, CDR2 YNFKEQ. The CDR3 spans 12 residues. CDR3 DNA sequence: TGTGCCAGCAGCCAAGTTTCCGGGGAGCTGTTTTTT. The encoded protein is CASSQVSGELFF.

The V gene is TRBV14, the J gene TRBJ1-2; D is possibly TRBD1 (6 bases). V was trimmed by 2 bases and J by 8 bases, leaving 12 bases between them. The CDR3 is made up of 13 amino acids. CDR1 and CDR2 from the germline V gene are SGHDN and FVKESK. CDR3 amino acids: CASSQRQVLGYTF. The DNA of the CDR3 is TGTGCCAGCAGCCAACGACAGGTGCTAGGCTACACCTTC.

V usage is TRBV3-1 (or the pseudogene TRBV3-2) and J usage is TRBJ1-6; D is ambiguous. Trimming took off 4 bases at V and 5 bases at J, with 15 bases between the two ends. The germline V gene encodes CDR1 LGHDT and CDR2 YNNKEL (reference sequence). The CDR3 loop spans 16 amino acids. CDR3 DNA: TGTGCCAGCAGCCCTTCAGATGAGGGTAATAATTCACCCCTCCACTTT. Amino acids: CASSPSDEGNNSPLHF.

The chain combines TRBV15 with TRBJ1-1, with no clear D. V was cut by 0 bases and J by 0 bases, with 5 bases left in between. CDR1 and CDR2 (germline): LNHNV, YYDKDF (reference sequence). This CDR3 comprises 14 residues. Here the CDR3 DNA reads TGTGCCACCAGCAGAGATGAAGTGAACACTGAAGCTTTCTTT. Translation gives CATSRDEVNTEAFF. Full variable domain (outside the CDR3, taken from reference TRBV15 and TRBJ1-1): DAMVIQNPRYQVTQFGKPVTLSCSQTLNHNVMYWYQQKSSQAPKLLFHYYDKDFNNEADTPDNFQSRRPNTSFCFLDIRSPGLGDTAMYLCATSRDEVNTEAFFGQGTRLTVV.

The J gene is TRBJ2-7, the V gene TRBV19, with D possibly TRBD2 on 5 matching bases. Germline V lookup: CDR1 LNHDA, CDR2 SQIVND (reference sequence). The CDR3 extends over 15 amino acids. The CDR3 region has the DNA TGTGCGACTGCTCCTTTTAGCGCTAGCTCCTACGAGCAGTACTTC. Protein product: CATAPFSASSYEQYF.

The chain is built from TRBV7-2 and TRBJ1-6; D not certain. Looked up from germline, CDR1 is SGHTA and CDR2 is FQGNSA. The V end lost 1 base, the J end lost 10 bases, and 14 bases lay between the germline ends. The CDR3 is 15 amino acids. The CDR3 region has the DNA TGTGCCAGCAGCTTAGTATTCAACGGGAGGTCACCCCTCCACTTT. Translated: CASSLVFNGRSPLHF.

The rearrangement links TRBV5-4 to TRBJ2-7, with TRBD2 matching 7 bases. The CDR3 spans 17 residues. The V segment lost 3 bases and the J segment 6 bases; nucleotides outside the gene matches: 18. Germline V lookup: CDR1 SGHNT, CDR2 YYREEE (reference sequence). Written as DNA, the CDR3 is TGTGCCAGCAGCTCCCGCGTGGGGGAGGGAGGTTTGGGCGAGCAGTACTTC. Translating gives CASSSRVGEGGLGEQYF.

The J gene is TRBJ2-7, the V gene TRBV4-1; D unclear. This CDR3 is built from 13 residues. V lost 1 base and J lost 6, with 10 bases in between. Germline values: CDR1 MGHRA, CDR2 YSYEKL. CDR3 in DNA: TGCGCCAGCAGCCAAGTTAACCAACGCGAGCAGTACTTC. Translating it yields CASSQVNQREQYF.

J is TRBJ2-7 and V is TRBV20-1; 9 positions match TRBD1. CDR1 and CDR2 (germline): DFQATT, SNEGSKA (reference sequence). The CDR3 spans 15 residues. The junction had 10 bases not matched to a gene; V was cut back by 3 bases and J by 4 bases. CDR3 in amino acids: CSASAGQGRGYEQYF. DNA for the CDR3: TGCAGTGCTAGTGCGGGACAGGGACGTGGTTACGAGCAGTACTTC.

As DNA, the CDR3 is TGTGCCAGCAGCTGGTCGCGACAGGGGATGAACACTGAAGCTTTCTTT. It codes for CASSWSRQGMNTEAFF. The chain uses TRBV5-4 and TRBJ1-1; the match to TRBD1 covers 8 bases. The V gene's germline CDR1 is SGHNT and CDR2 YYREEE (reference sequence). This CDR3 region has 16 residues. The ends lost 3 bases at V and 0 bases at J; junction bases unmatched: 7.